These 16 T cell receptor beta chains were sequenced from one sample in a study of vaccination effects on CD4 cells after COVID-19. Their target antigens are unknown. ViraFEST assay sequencing came after antigen-specific CD4+ T cells were expanded with viral peptide pools. CD4+ T cell isolation took place after 10 days of culture. By PCR, the person was confirmed to have had SARS-CoV-2 infection between March and December 2020. Sequencing was performed with immunoSEQ multiplex PCR; in TCRdb, only in-frame clones are kept and a portion is missing. The sample holds roughly 70,000 clones, about 69% seen once. The sample was CD4+ T cells from PBMCs cultured with HIV peptides, taken before COVID-19 vaccination. The subset was: HIV-1 Nef peptide pool negative control/reference culture. Receptors originate from a human donor who had a prior SARS-CoV-2 infection.

V usage is TRBV7-2 and J usage is TRBJ2-7; D remains ambiguous. Germline CDR1 SGHTA, CDR2 FQGNSA. The CDR3 covers 13 residues. V gave up 8 bases and J gave up 3 bases, with 14 bases separating them. CDR3 amino acids: CASSEFSGYEQYF. The CDR3 DNA reads TGTGCCAGCTCAGAATTCAGTGGCTACGAGCAGTACTTC.

This clone was counted a single time. This chain joins TRBV6-5 and TRBJ1-4; D is ambiguous. Per germline, CDR1 MNHEY and CDR2 SVGAGI. CDR3 length: 13 amino acids. V was shortened by 7 bases and J by 4 bases, with 10 bases between the two germline ends. The CDR3 reads CASNRQVNEKLFF. DNA for the CDR3: TGTGCCAGCAATCGTCAGGTTAATGAAAAACTGTTTTTT.

This chain joins TRBV4-1 and TRBJ2-2; D may correspond to TRBD1 or TRBD2 (5 bases each). V lost 4 bases and J 4 bases, leaving 13 bases between the germline ends. The CDR3 has 15 residues. Germline values: CDR1 MGHRA, CDR2 YSYEKL. The CDR3 DNA reads TGCGCCAGCAGCCCGAGAATAGGGACCACCGGGGAGCTGTTTTTT. Its protein product is CASSPRIGTTGELFF.

The genes are TRBV12-3 or TRBV12-4 and TRBJ1-1, with TRBD1 identical over 7 bases. J was trimmed by 3 bases and V by 7 bases; bases with no gene match: 5. The CDR3 is 13 amino acids. The CDR3 DNA follows: TGTGCCAGCACCAGCAGGGGGTACACTGAAGCTTTCTTT. The encoded protein is CASTSRGYTEAFF.

This chain uses TRBV5-6 with TRBJ2-2; 8 positions match TRBD1. CDR1 and CDR2 from the germline V gene are SGHDT and YYEEEE. The trim removed 7 bases at V and 5 bases at J, leaving 7 bases unmatched. The CDR3 spans 14 residues. The CDR3 is CASVLGQGTGELFF. CDR3 DNA sequence: TGTGCCAGCGTCCTCGGACAGGGTACCGGGGAGCTGTTTTTT.

V is TRBV10-3 and J is TRBJ2-1, with unresolved D. There are 11 residues in the CDR3. Trimming removed 8 bases at V and 5 bases at J, with 7 bases between. Per germline, CDR1 ENHRY and CDR2 SYGVKD. The CDR3 sequence: CAIALNNEQFF. CDR3 in DNA: TGTGCCATCGCATTAAACAATGAGCAGTTCTTC.

This rearrangement joins TRBV2 to TRBJ1-3; no reliable D call. CDR1 and CDR2 from the germline V gene are SNHLY and FYNNEI. The length of the CDR3 is 16 residues. Trimming left V 2 bases short and J 0 bases short, with 11 bases between. CDR3 region: CASSEQGGDSGNTIYF. The CDR3 DNA sequence: TGTGCCAGCAGTGAACAAGGCGGAGACTCTGGAAACACCATATATTTT.

The rearrangement joins TRBV18 to TRBJ1-1; D remains unclear. The CDR3 runs to 14 residues. Trimming left V 6 bases short and J 0 bases short, with 11 bases between. The germline V gene has CDR1 KGHSH and CDR2 LQKENI. The CDR3 DNA sequence: TGTGCCAGCTCTGAGGCGCGTTTGAACACTGAAGCTTTCTTT. It translates to CASSEARLNTEAFF.

The count of this clone is one. The rearrangement links TRBV3-1 (or the pseudogene TRBV3-2) to TRBJ2-7, with 14 bases fitting TRBD2. The CDR3 consists of 16 residues. CDR1 and CDR2 (germline): LGHDT, YNNKEL (reference sequence). The V and J ends lost 2 bases and 6 bases, in that order; junction bases with no gene match: 6. CDR3 in DNA: TGTGCCAGCAGCCAACACGGACTAGCGGGAGGTATCGAGCAGTACTTC. Amino acid sequence: CASSQHGLAGGIEQYF.

The CDR3 here is CASSQGWDPSSPLHF. For the CDR3, the DNA is TGTGCCAGCAGCCAAGGGTGGGACCCAAGTTCACCCCTCCACTTT. The chain recombines TRBV3-1 (or the pseudogene TRBV3-2) with TRBJ1-6; D may be TRBD1 (5 bases). Trimming shortened V by 1 base and J by 9 bases, and 13 bases separated the two germline ends. This CDR3 comprises 15 residues. Germline V gene sequence: CDR1 LGHDT, CDR2 YNNKEL (reference sequence).

J is TRBJ2-1 and V is TRBV20-1, with 9 bases lining up with TRBD2. Germline-derived CDR1 and CDR2 are DFQATT and SNEGSKA (reference sequence). The CDR3 loop spans 14 amino acids. The V gene end was trimmed by 3 bases and the J gene end by 7 bases; junction bases not matched to a gene: 7. CDR3 region: CSASRGRAVNEQFF. The CDR3 DNA sequence: TGCAGTGCTAGTCGCGGGAGGGCCGTAAATGAGCAGTTCTTC.

This clone was observed a few times. The chain links TRBV2 to TRBJ2-3, with D perhaps TRBD1 or TRBD2 (6 bases each). V lost 6 bases and J lost 0, with 16 bases in between. The germline V gene encodes CDR1 SNHLY and CDR2 FYNNEI. The CDR3 has 16 amino acids. The CDR3 protein is CASSLGGRGSTDTQYF. DNA of the CDR3: TGTGCCAGCAGCCTTGGGGGGCGAGGGAGCACAGATACGCAGTATTTT.

This clone has just a few counts. The rearrangement uses TRBV5-4 and TRBJ2-1, with 9 bases fitting TRBD2. The length of the CDR3 is 14 residues. Germline V CDR1 and CDR2: SGHNT, YYREEE (reference sequence). The V gene end was trimmed by 0 bases and the J gene end by 10 bases; junction bases not matched to a gene: 5. CDR3 protein: CASSLVDSGGEQFF. CDR3 bases: TGTGCCAGCAGCTTGGTCGATAGCGGGGGAGAGCAGTTCTTC.

This clone showed up just once. V is TRBV9 and J is TRBJ2-5; no reliable D call. Germline assignment: CDR1 SGDLS and CDR2 YYNGEE. V was clipped by 0 bases and J by 3 bases, with 6 bases between them. This CDR3 contains 13 residues. The CDR3 region is CASSVDIEETQYF. The CDR3 coding sequence is TGTGCCAGCAGCGTAGATATAGAAGAGACCCAGTACTTC.

The chain has TRBV9 and TRBJ2-1; D perhaps matches TRBD2 (6 bases). Germline CDR1 and CDR2: SGDLS and YYNGEE. This CDR3 is 16 amino acids long. Trimming left V 4 bases short and J 3 bases short, with 17 bases between. The CDR3 reads CASSPRWGTYYNEQFF. CDR3 coding DNA: TGTGCCAGCAGCCCCCGATGGGGGACTTACTACAATGAGCAGTTCTTC.

This rearrangement joins TRBV6-6 to TRBJ1-2, with D unclear. V was trimmed by 3 bases and J by 3 bases, leaving 5 bases between them. The CDR3 runs to 12 residues. Looked up from germline, CDR1 is MNHNY and CDR2 is SVGAGI (reference sequence). CDR3 loop: CASSYSDYGYTF. CDR3 nucleotide sequence: TGTGCCAGCAGTTATTCGGACTATGGCTACACCTTC.